The clone carrying this TCR beta chain was counted once. The antigen remains unidentified. The CDR3 runs to 13 residues. The ends were cut back, 0 bases at V and 4 bases at J, with 6 bases in the middle. The germline CDR1 and CDR2 sequences are SGHRS and YFSETQ. Everyone who donated was a Caucasian adult who lived in Nashville, Tennessee. The protocol was immunoSEQ multiplex PCR, while the TCRdb copy is restricted to in-frame clones and leaves out a portion. This table has about 380,000 clones, roughly 96% appearing once. The data derive from a study of shared clonotypes between healthy human individuals. Study at large: Every donor yielded three CD4 naive, three CD4 memory, two CD8 naive and one CD8 memory plate.

Study-level results: The four-donor shared clonotypes exceeded non-shared clonotypes in generation probability, with non-shared ones scoring lower.

This chain uses TRBV5-1 with TRBJ2-3; D uncertain. Sequenced material: memory CD8+ T cells sorted from blood. The subset denotes: CD45RO+ cells pooled with CCR7-negative TemRA cells. The TCR originated in a man under 40 in good health. CDR3 protein: CASSLVLSDTQYF. The DNA of the CDR3 is TGCGCCAGCAGCTTGGTGCTTTCAGATACGCAGTATTTT.